This T cell receptor beta chain was sequenced for a study of Graves' ophthalmopathy and Graves' hyperthyroidism. Study-wide results and limits: Blood contained most expanded thyroid clonotypes exceeding 0.001 frequency.

The V end was cut by 0 bases, the J end by 7 bases, with 13 bases between. Germline V CDR1 and CDR2: LGHNA, YSLEER. This CDR3 is 15 amino acids long. Amplification from RNA transcripts yielded the TCR beta CDR3 regions. RT-PCR was first run with HTBI primers, then multiplex PCR in a second round. Via MiXCR, TCRdb re-called the multiplex PCR reads, giving one row per CDR3 protein. The sample records almost 750,000 distinct CDR3 sequences, roughly two fifths being singletons. As diagnostic evidence, clinical symptoms, serum thyroxine, TRAb, thyroid ultrasound and orbital computed tomography were relied upon. As to this clonotype: Antigen: not known.

The chain has TRBV4-3 and TRBJ1-3; D not certain. Sequences were obtained from peripheral blood. The sequence was obtained from an adult man with Graves' ophthalmopathy. CDR3 DNA sequence: TGCGCCAGCAGCCAAGAGTTGGGAAGAGGTAACACCATATATTTT. As protein: CASSQELGRGNTIYF.